Following are 28 T cell receptor beta chains from one sample sequenced in a study of blood T cell repertoires in COVID-19. Assay used: immunoSEQ multiplex PCR; TCRdb lists only in-frame clones, some missing. The profile shows 180,000 or so clones, roughly three quarters of them singletons. The sequenced sample was PBMCs or T cells enriched from blood (not recorded which). All receptors derive from a man in his 60s who had been exposed to COVID-19.

V and J are TRBV28 and TRBJ2-7; D uncertain. CDR3 length: 13 amino acids. Germline CDR1 MDHEN, CDR2 SYDVKM. V was shortened by 5 bases and J by 0 bases, with 8 bases between the two germline ends. CDR3 residues: CASSQNPSYEQYF. CDR3 nucleotide sequence: TGTGCCAGCAGTCAGAATCCCTCCTACGAGCAGTACTTC.

V is TRBV5-4 and J is TRBJ1-5, with 11 bases identical to TRBD1. The CDR3 sequence is 18 residues long. J was trimmed by 7 bases and V by 0 bases; bases with no gene match: 12. Germline loops: CDR1 SGHNT, CDR2 YYREEE (reference sequence). This CDR3 is CASSLEPGQGAGGQPQHF. As DNA, the CDR3 is TGTGCCAGCAGCTTGGAACCAGGACAGGGGGCTGGAGGGCAGCCCCAGCATTTT.

This chain joins TRBV7-2 and TRBJ1-2; possibly TRBD1 for D (6 bases). The V and J ends lost 6 bases and 4 bases respectively, with 12 bases between them. The CDR3 length is 13 residues. The V gene's germline CDR1 is SGHTA and CDR2 FQGNSA. The CDR3 region has the DNA TGTGCCAGCAGTCAGGGGCAAACCTATGGCTACACCTTC. It is translated as CASSQGQTYGYTF.

DNA of the CDR3: TGTGCCAGCAGCTTGGAGGGTCGGGGCACTGAAGCTTTCTTT. It encodes CASSLEGRGTEAFF. This rearrangement joins TRBV7-2 to TRBJ1-1, with unresolved D. CDR3 length: 14 residues. Germline V lookup: CDR1 SGHTA, CDR2 FQGNSA. The germline V and J ends were trimmed by 3 bases and 4 bases, with 12 bases remaining between them.

This clone was detected a few times. This chain uses TRBV9 with TRBJ1-3, with TRBD1 identical over 7 bases. Trimming removed 4 bases from V and 7 bases from J; junction bases left unmatched: 14. Germline CDR1 reads SGDLS; CDR2 reads YYNGEE. This CDR3 has 16 amino acids. In DNA, the CDR3 is TGTGCCAGCAGCCCCGAAGGGGGCCGACGTCGGAACACCATATATTTT. The encoded protein is CASSPEGGRRRNTIYF.

This chain links TRBV27 with TRBJ1-6, with D maybe TRBD1 (5 bases). V lost 3 bases and J lost 7, with 7 bases in between. CDR1 MNHEY and CDR2 SMNVEV come from the germline V gene (reference sequence). The CDR3 has 13 amino acids. In DNA, the CDR3 is TGTGCCAGCAGTTTGTCAGGGAATTCACCCCTCCACTTT. It codes for CASSLSGNSPLHF.

This clone was recorded once. The chain uses TRBV27 and TRBJ2-3, with no clear D. V lost 7 bases and J lost 4, with 12 bases in between. The CDR3 is 13 residues long. CDR1 and CDR2 from the germline V gene are MNHEY and SMNVEV (reference sequence). The CDR3 protein is CASKHQEADTQYF. The CDR3 DNA reads TGTGCCAGCAAACACCAGGAAGCAGATACGCAGTATTTT.

The chain is built from TRBV7-8 and TRBJ2-5; TRBD1 might be the D (7 bases). Per germline, CDR1 SGHVS and CDR2 FQNEAQ. Trimming took 4 bases from V and 3 from J, leaving 18 bases between them. The CDR3 runs 16 residues. The CDR3 spells CASSWGVTGREETQYF. In DNA form, the CDR3 reads TGTGCCAGCAGCTGGGGGGTGACAGGGAGAGAAGAGACCCAGTACTTC.

DNA of the CDR3: TGTGCCAGTAGTCGGGTAGTGAACACCGGGGAGCTGTTTTTT. Its protein is CASSRVVNTGELFF. The chain uses TRBV19 and TRBJ2-2; D not certain. The ends were cut back, 5 bases at V and 1 base at J, with 8 bases in the middle. The CDR3 is made up of 14 amino acids. Germline-derived CDR1 and CDR2 are LNHDA and SQIVND (reference sequence).

This clone was seen at least ten times. The chain carries TRBV28 and TRBJ1-5; D is perhaps TRBD1 (6 bases). Germline V gene lookup returns CDR1 MDHEN and CDR2 SYDVKM. Trimming took off 7 bases at V and 4 bases at J, with 17 bases between the two ends. The CDR3 is made up of 15 amino acids. The CDR3 nucleotides are TGTGCCAGCACCCTCAGGGGCGGGGGGAATCAGCCCCAGCATTTT. Encoded protein: CASTLRGGGNQPQHF.

There are a few counts of this clone. The V and J genes are TRBV12-3 or TRBV12-4 and TRBJ1-1; possible D gene TRBD1, 6 bases. The CDR3 covers 13 residues. V dropped 7 bases and J dropped 3 bases, with 12 bases sitting between them. CDR3 sequence (DNA): TGTGCCAGCAACGAACAGGGTTACACTGAAGCTTTCTTT. Its translation is CASNEQGYTEAFF.

The V gene is TRBV2, the J gene TRBJ2-1; tentatively, D is TRBD1 (5 bases). CDR1 and CDR2 (germline): SNHLY, FYNNEI. Trimming cost V 4 bases and J 0 bases, with 10 bases left between them. This CDR3 is built from 15 residues. The CDR3 DNA reads TGTGCCAGCAGTGTAGGGGTCAGCTCCTACAATGAGCAGTTCTTC. Translated, it gives CASSVGVSSYNEQFF.

Only a few counts were recorded for this clone. An end of the junction does not agree with germline; a read error may underlie this. V is TRBV10-1 and J is TRBJ2-7; D ambiguous. Germline V gene data show CDR1 as WNHNN and CDR2 as SYGVQD (reference sequence). The CDR3 runs to 11 residues. The CDR3: CASSDSSEQYF. The CDR3 DNA reads as TGCGCCAGCAGTGATTCCTCCGAGCAGTACTTC.

The gene calls are TRBV7-8 and TRBJ1-4, with 8 nucleotides matching TRBD1. CDR1 SGHVS and CDR2 FQNEAQ come from the germline V gene. The CDR3 contains 16 residues. V lost 1 base to trimming and J lost 8 bases; unmatched junction nucleotides: 9. The CDR3 nucleotides are TGTGCCAGCAGCTTAGTGAGGACAGGGAGGTACGAAAAACTGTTTTTT. As protein: CASSLVRTGRYEKLFF.

V gene TRBV10-2 combines with J gene TRBJ1-1; D call uncertain. The CDR3 loop spans 13 amino acids. The germline V gene has CDR1 WSHSY and CDR2 SAAADI. The V end was cut by 11 bases, the J end by 5 bases, with 18 bases between. CDR3 in DNA: TGCGCCGCCGACGGTGGCCCGGGGACTGAAGCTTTCTTT. Amino acids: CAADGGPGTEAFF.

The genes are TRBV23-1 and TRBJ1-2; 7 bases align to TRBD1. TRBV23-1 counts as an open reading frame of uncertain function. With 2 bases clipped from V and 8 bases from J, the junction kept 8 bases outside the gene matches. This CDR3 has 14 amino acids. CDR3 protein: CASSQPGRGFGYTF. The CDR3, as DNA: TGCGCCAGCAGTCAACCTGGCAGGGGGTTCGGCTACACCTTC.

Details on this clone: Other DNA sequences in the same sample also yield this CDR3. This chain joins TRBV30 and TRBJ1-1, with 7 bases matching TRBD1. Per germline, CDR1 GTSNPN and CDR2 SVGIG (reference sequence). CDR3 length equals 15 residues. V shed 0 bases and J 1 base; nucleotides not matched to a gene: 5. CDR3 coding DNA: TGTGCCTGGAGTGTTTGGGGGACAGAGAACACTGAAGCTTTCTTT. As protein: CAWSVWGTENTEAFF.

The chain employs TRBV29-1 and TRBJ1-1, with TRBD1 identical over 8 bases. CDR3 length equals 15 residues. With 6 bases clipped from V and 5 bases from J, the junction kept 14 bases outside the gene matches. Germline CDR1 SQVTM, CDR2 ANQGSEA. The CDR3 DNA reads TGCAGCGTCGACGCTATCACAGGGGGAGAGACTGAAGCTTTCTTT. Its protein is CSVDAITGGETEAFF.

The gene calls are TRBV7-2 and TRBJ2-6, with 7 positions matching TRBD1. Trimming cost V 4 bases and J 4 bases; bases outside gene matches: 4. The CDR3 has 15 residues. Germline loops: CDR1 SGHTA, CDR2 FQGNSA. The CDR3 bases are TGTGCCAGCAGCTCACAGGGGCGGGGGGCCAACGTCCTGACTTTC. The encoded protein is CASSSQGRGANVLTF.

The CDR3 DNA reads as TGTGCCAGCAGCTCGGACAGGGGGCAAAATACGCAGTATTTT. Amino acid sequence: CASSSDRGQNTQYF. The chain is built from TRBV3-1 (or the pseudogene TRBV3-2) and TRBJ2-3, with TRBD1 matching 11 bases. V was clipped by 5 bases and J by 7 bases; unmatched bases: 5. Germline-derived CDR1 and CDR2 are LGHDT and YNNKEL (reference sequence). The CDR3 spans 14 residues.

A single count supports this clone. The V and J genes are TRBV5-4 and TRBJ2-7; 15 bases align to TRBD2. Trimming at V came to 4 bases and at J to 6 bases, leaving 11 bases not matched to a gene. This CDR3 is 17 amino acids long. From germline, CDR1 is SGHNT and CDR2 YYREEE (reference sequence). In DNA form, the CDR3 reads TGTGCCAGCAGCGGGGGGACTAGCGGGAGGTTGGTTCGCGAGCAGTACTTC. Its protein product is CASSGGTSGRLVREQYF.

CDR3 amino acids: CASRGQDVLTF. CDR3 DNA: TGTGCCAGCAGGGGGCAGGACGTCCTGACTTTC. The rearrangement links TRBV9 to TRBJ2-6, with D possibly matching TRBD1 (5 bases). The CDR3 loop spans 11 amino acids. V gave up 5 bases and J gave up 11 bases, with 8 bases separating them. Germline values: CDR1 SGDLS, CDR2 YYNGEE.

CDR3: CASSLTGASGANVLTF. The CDR3 nucleotides read TGTGCCAGCAGCCTGACAGGGGCCTCTGGGGCCAACGTCCTGACTTTC. The rearrangement uses TRBV6-2 or TRBV6-3 and TRBJ2-6, with 8 positions matching TRBD1. The junction had 4 bases not matched to a gene; V was cut back by 6 bases and J by 0 bases. The CDR3 totals 16 residues. The germline gives CDR1 MNHEY, CDR2 SVGEGT.

The chain combines TRBV6-5 with TRBJ1-2; D gene unclear. Trimming cost V 0 bases and J 8 bases, with 13 bases left between them. The germline V gene has CDR1 MNHEY and CDR2 SVGAGI. The CDR3 is 14 amino acids. The CDR3: CASSYSPVYKGYTF. Here the CDR3 DNA reads TGTGCCAGCAGTTACTCCCCAGTTTACAAAGGCTACACCTTC.

This sequence joins TRBV6-4 and TRBJ2-2; TRBD2 aligns across 11 bases. The CDR3 is 15 amino acids. Losses at the gene ends were 3 bases for V and 3 bases for J; bases not matched to a gene: 0. Germline CDR1 is MRHNA and CDR2 is SNTAGT. In DNA form, the CDR3 reads TGTGCCAGCAGTGAACTAGCGGGAGACACCGGGGAGCTGTTTTTT. It is translated as CASSELAGDTGELFF.

The genes are TRBV19 and TRBJ2-3; no reliable D call. V shed 9 bases and J shed 5 bases, with 9 bases lying between them. The CDR3 spans 11 residues. Germline V gives CDR1 LNHDA, CDR2 SQIVND (reference sequence). CDR3 region: CASGWRDTQYF. The CDR3 DNA sequence: TGTGCCAGCGGGTGGAGAGATACGCAGTATTTT.

This chain connects TRBV5-4 to TRBJ1-1; 7 nucleotides agree with TRBD1. With V trimmed by 0 bases and J by 0 bases, 5 bases remained unmatched. The CDR3 consists of 16 residues. Germline assignment: CDR1 SGHNT and CDR2 YYREEE (reference sequence). The CDR3 DNA is TGTGCCAGCAGCTTGGGACAGGGATCTATGAACACTGAAGCTTTCTTT. Its translation is CASSLGQGSMNTEAFF.

The chain recombines TRBV25-1 with TRBJ2-5; TRBD1 agrees at 9 bases. The ends lost 2 bases at V and 5 bases at J; junction bases unmatched: 6. The CDR3 sequence is 15 residues long. Germline CDR1 reads MGHDK; CDR2 reads SYGVNS. This CDR3 is CASSEPLGQGETQYF. The CDR3 region has the DNA TGTGCCAGCAGTGAACCCCTAGGACAGGGGGAGACCCAGTACTTC. The full variable domain, with the rest looked up from reference TRBV25-1 and TRBJ2-5, is EADIYQTPRYLVIGTGKKITLECSQTMGHDKMYWYQQDPGMELHLIHYSYGVNSTEKGDLSSESTVSRIRTEHFPLTLESARPSHTSQYLCASSEPLGQGETQYFGPGTRLLVL.